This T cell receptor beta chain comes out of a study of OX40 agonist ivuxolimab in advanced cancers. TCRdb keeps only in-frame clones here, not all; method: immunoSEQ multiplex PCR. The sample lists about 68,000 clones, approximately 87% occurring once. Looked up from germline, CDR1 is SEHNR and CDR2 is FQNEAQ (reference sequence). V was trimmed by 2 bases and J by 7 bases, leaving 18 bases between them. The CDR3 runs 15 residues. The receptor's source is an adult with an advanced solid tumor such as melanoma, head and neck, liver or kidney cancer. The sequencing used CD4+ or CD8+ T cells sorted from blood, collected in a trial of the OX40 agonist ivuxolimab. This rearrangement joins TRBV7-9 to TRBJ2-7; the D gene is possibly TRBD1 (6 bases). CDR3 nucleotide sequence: TGTGCCAGCAGCTTACTGAGTTTGGGGGCCGGGGAGCAGTACTTC. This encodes CASSLLSLGAGEQYF.